The 15 T cell receptor beta chains given below trace back to one sample, sequenced in a study of cytomegalovirus exposure and HLA in healthy donors. This PCR relied on a set of 60 Vbeta primers and 13 Jbeta primers. Only in-frame clones appear in the TCRdb table, and some are missing; sequencing was by immunoSEQ multiplex PCR. The table records about 110,000 clones, over 65% of them present only once. The sequenced material came from PBMCs. The source is a woman in her twenties or thirties in good health and CMV-seronegative.

This clone was seen only a few times. This chain connects TRBV6-1 to TRBJ1-1; a possible D gene is TRBD1 (6 bases). This CDR3 comprises 14 residues. V was pared by 0 bases and J by 6 bases, with 11 bases between. Germline V gene lookup returns CDR1 MNHNS and CDR2 SASEGT. This CDR3 is CASSEAGAGAEAFF. In DNA form, the CDR3 reads TGTGCCAGCAGTGAAGCGGGCGCAGGGGCTGAAGCTTTCTTT.

The rearrangement links TRBV28 to TRBJ1-2; TRBD1 matches 8 bases. J gave up 8 bases and V 6 bases, and 11 bases lay outside the gene matches. The CDR3 has 14 residues. Germline V CDR1 and CDR2: MDHEN, SYDVKM. The CDR3 DNA is TGTGCCAGCAGCTCCCTCCCTGACAGGGGCGGCTACACCTTC. It encodes CASSSLPDRGGYTF.

The rearrangement links TRBV28 to TRBJ1-6, with 9 nucleotides matching TRBD1. The CDR3 covers 19 residues. J was trimmed by 2 bases and V by 5 bases; bases with no gene match: 13. Per germline, CDR1 MDHEN and CDR2 SYDVKM. CDR3 sequence reads: CASSPGYRGLEPYNSPLHF. CDR3 coding DNA: TGTGCCAGCAGTCCAGGATACAGGGGGCTGGAGCCCTATAATTCACCCCTCCACTTT.

The V gene is TRBV11-2, the J gene TRBJ2-7; no clear D gene. With 5 bases removed from V and 1 base from J, the gap between germline ends came to 9 bases. Per the germline V gene, CDR1 is SGHAT and CDR2 is FQNNGV. This CDR3 is 13 amino acids long. DNA for the CDR3: TGTGCCAGCAGCCCTCTAGTTTCCTACGAGCAGTACTTC. This codes for CASSPLVSYEQYF. Full variable domain (remainder filled in from reference TRBV11-2 and TRBJ2-7): EAGVAQSPRYKIIEKRQSVAFWCNPISGHATLYWYQQILGQGPKLLIQFQNNGVVDDSQLPKDRFSAERLKGVDSTLKIQPAKLEDSAVYLCASSPLVSYEQYFGPGTRLTVT.

This clone showed up just once. This rearrangement joins TRBV2 to TRBJ2-3; unclear D gene. V was shortened by 8 bases and J by 4 bases, with 10 bases between the two germline ends. Looked up from germline, CDR1 is SNHLY and CDR2 is FYNNEI. The CDR3 length is 12 residues. The CDR3 coding sequence is TGTGCCAGCGAAGCGACGTCAGATACGCAGTATTTT. Its protein is CASEATSDTQYF.

With regard to this clone: A read error may account for a junction end that differs from germline. The V call is TRBV29-1, the J call TRBJ2-7; D unresolved. The CDR3 contains 10 residues. In germline, CDR1 is SQVTM, CDR2 ANQGSEA. This chain's CDR3 is CSVESCEQYF. The CDR3 nucleotides are TGCAGCGTTGAATCCTGCGAGCAGTACTTC.

V is TRBV30 and J is TRBJ2-2; the D gene is possibly TRBD1 (5 bases). The CDR3 contains 14 residues. Per germline, CDR1 GTSNPN and CDR2 SVGIG (reference sequence). V was cut by 1 base and J by 3 bases, with 9 bases left in between. Here the CDR3 DNA reads TGTGCCTGGAGTGACAGGAGCCACACCGGGGAGCTGTTTTTT. It specifies CAWSDRSHTGELFF. Full variable domain (rest looked up from reference TRBV30 and TRBJ2-2): SQTIHQWPATLVQPVGSPLSLECTVEGTSNPNLYWYRQAAGRGLQLLFYSVGIGQISSEVPQNLSASRPQDRQFILSSKKLLLSDSGFYLCAWSDRSHTGELFFGEGSRLTVL.

This clone was observed once. J is TRBJ2-5 and V is TRBV7-9; a weak D match, TRBD1 (6 bases). V was trimmed by 3 bases and J by 4 bases, leaving 12 bases between them. CDR1 is SEHNR and CDR2 is FQNEAQ in the germline V gene (reference sequence). The CDR3 spans 14 residues. The DNA for the CDR3 is TGTGCCAGCAGCTTTAGTGGCAGGGGAGAGACCCAGTACTTC. This gives the protein CASSFSGRGETQYF.

The rearrangement joins TRBV5-6 to TRBJ1-1, with D possibly matching TRBD1 (5 bases). The CDR3 length is 13 residues. Germline V gene data show CDR1 as SGHDT and CDR2 as YYEEEE. The germline V and J ends were trimmed by 4 bases and 5 bases, with 12 bases remaining between them. The CDR3 loop reads CASSMTEDTEAFF. The CDR3 nucleotides are TGTGCCAGCAGCATGACAGAGGATACTGAAGCTTTCTTT.

This clone was seen a handful of times. This sequence joins TRBV7-2 and TRBJ2-5, with a tentative D call TRBD1 (6 bases). Trimming shortened V by 4 bases and J by 5 bases, and 11 bases separated the two germline ends. From germline, CDR1 is SGHTA and CDR2 FQGNSA. This CDR3 is 13 amino acids long. The CDR3 DNA follows: TGTGCCAGCAGCTCCACAGGGTCGGAGACCCAGTACTTC. Translating it yields CASSSTGSETQYF.

The gene calls are TRBV6-6 and TRBJ1-2; D is possibly TRBD1 (5 bases). With 8 bases removed from V and 8 bases from J, the gap between germline ends came to 12 bases. Germline V CDR1 and CDR2: MNHNY, SVGAGI (reference sequence). CDR3 length: 11 amino acids. CDR3 sequence (DNA): TGTGCCAGCCGGACATATCAAGGCTACACCTTC. This codes for CASRTYQGYTF.

This chain uses TRBV7-2 with TRBJ2-2, with 8 bases identical to TRBD1. This CDR3 has 15 residues. Germline trimming cut 5 bases from V and 6 bases from J; bases unmatched to any gene: 8. Per the germline V gene, CDR1 is SGHTA and CDR2 is FQGNSA. This CDR3 reads CASSPEQGVAGELFF. CDR3 sequence (DNA): TGTGCCAGCAGCCCGGAACAGGGGGTGGCCGGGGAGCTGTTTTTT.

In the case of this clone: A junction end diverges from the germline sequence, so it may reflect a read error. V usage is TRBV6-4 and J usage is TRBJ2-7; maybe TRBD2 (6 bases). Germline V CDR1 and CDR2: MRHNA, SNTAGT. The length of the CDR3 is 14 residues. The CDR3 is CAYTGVIPSSEQYF. As DNA, the CDR3 is TGTGCCTACACGGGGGTAATCCCCTCCTCCGAGCAGTACTTC.

The V gene is TRBV23-1, the J gene TRBJ2-7, with 9 bases matching TRBD1. TRBV23-1 is known as an ORF, though its function is uncertain. This CDR3 comprises 15 residues. V gave up 2 bases and J gave up 3 bases; unmatched junction bases: 5. The CDR3 protein is CASSQGTGRGYEQYF. CDR3 nucleotide sequence: TGCGCCAGCAGTCAAGGGACAGGGAGGGGCTACGAGCAGTACTTC.

The gene calls are TRBV7-2 and TRBJ1-4, with 7 bases matching TRBD1. There are 16 residues in the CDR3. Germline V CDR1 and CDR2: SGHTA, FQGNSA. J was trimmed by 5 bases and V by 5 bases; bases with no gene match: 11. The CDR3 DNA sequence: TGTGCCAGCAGCCCTACGCCGGGACAGATAAATGAAAAACTGTTTTTT. It specifies CASSPTPGQINEKLFF.